These T cell receptor beta chains were read from a single sample in a study of blood T cells in healthy people across ages. One entry per CDR3 protein results from TCRdb running MiXCR on the 5' RACE reads. The data show 700,000 to 900,000 distinct CDR3 sequences, with roughly 24% seen just once and around 3% held by the top ten. The same sample was also studied in work on T cells of mothers and their children.

Sequences were obtained from blood. The receptors come from a boy between 5 and 17 years old in good health. CDR3s include the opening cysteine and the closing phenylalanine or tryptophan. A D gene is named only where the DNA matches it firmly. Clone size appears in some rows only: once, few, many, or a class for an expanded clone.

v_gene: TRBV13
d_gene: -
j_gene: TRBJ1-2
abundance: few
CDR3nt: TGTGCCAGCAGCTTACCCGGGACGCAAGCTAACTATGGCTACACCTTC
CDR3aa: CASSLPGTQANYGYTF

v_gene: TRBV5-1
d_gene: TRBD2
j_gene: TRBJ2-5
abundance: few
CDR3nt: TGCGCCAGCACTTACTCTAGCGGGAACCAAGAGACCCAGTACTTC
CDR3aa: CASTYSSGNQETQYF

v_gene: TRBV3-1
d_gene: -
j_gene: TRBJ1-2
abundance: few
CDR3nt: TGTGCCAGCAGCCAAGTACGGGGTAACGAGGGCTACACCTTC
CDR3aa: CASSQVRGNEGYTF

v_gene: TRBV3-1
d_gene: -
j_gene: TRBJ2-1
abundance: -
CDR3nt: TGTGCCAGCAGCCAAGTTTCTAGGGGGTTCGATGAGCAGTTCTTC
CDR3aa: CASSQVSRGFDEQFF

v_gene: TRBV4-2
d_gene: TRBD1
j_gene: TRBJ2-2
abundance: -
CDR3nt: TGTGTCAGCAGCCAAGGGGGCTCGGCGAACACCGGGGAGCTGTTTTTT
CDR3aa: CVSSQGGSANTGELFF

v_gene: TRBV18
d_gene: -
j_gene: TRBJ2-2
abundance: -
CDR3nt: TGTGCCAGCTCACCAACGAGTAACACCGGGGAGCTGTTTTTT
CDR3aa: CASSPTSNTGELFF

v_gene: TRBV5-1
d_gene: -
j_gene: TRBJ2-5
abundance: -
CDR3nt: TGCGCCAGCAGCTTGTATCCACCAGCAGGCCAAGAGACCCAGTACTTC
CDR3aa: CASSLYPPAGQETQYF

v_gene: TRBV20-1
d_gene: -
j_gene: TRBJ2-1
abundance: -
CDR3nt: TGCAGTGCCCCCCACTCGGGGAAGCCTTACAATGAGCAGTTCTTC
CDR3aa: CSAPHSGKPYNEQFF

v_gene: TRBV12-3/TRBV12-4
d_gene: -
j_gene: TRBJ2-7
abundance: few
CDR3nt: TGTGCCAGCAGTGTCAGGGCCCCCGCCTTCTACGAGCAGTACTTC
CDR3aa: CASSVRAPAFYEQYF

v_gene: TRBV12-3/TRBV12-4
d_gene: TRBD1
j_gene: TRBJ1-4
abundance: few
CDR3nt: TGTGCCAGCACCCGACAGGGGTCCGAAAAACTGTTTTTT
CDR3aa: CASTRQGSEKLFF

v_gene: TRBV29-1
d_gene: -
j_gene: TRBJ2-7
abundance: few
CDR3nt: TGCAGCGTTGAGATACTCGGAAACTCCTACGAGCAGTACTTC
CDR3aa: CSVEILGNSYEQYF

v_gene: TRBV6-5
d_gene: TRBD2
j_gene: TRBJ2-3
abundance: -
CDR3nt: TGTGCCAGCAGCCGCGGACTAGCGGGAGATACGCAGTATTTT
CDR3aa: CASSRGLAGDTQYF

v_gene: TRBV20-1
d_gene: -
j_gene: TRBJ2-7
abundance: -
CDR3nt: TGCAGCTCCGGGGCTTTCTCCTACGAGCAGTACTTC
CDR3aa: CSSGAFSYEQYF

v_gene: TRBV5-1
d_gene: -
j_gene: TRBJ1-1
abundance: few
CDR3nt: TGCGCCAGCAGCGCTCCTCAGGGTTCCATGAACACTGAAGCTTTCTTT
CDR3aa: CASSAPQGSMNTEAFF

v_gene: TRBV12-3/TRBV12-4
d_gene: TRBD2
j_gene: TRBJ2-3
abundance: -
CDR3nt: TGTGCCAGCAGTTTAGACCCTAGCGGGATGAGCACAGATACGCAGTATTTT
CDR3aa: CASSLDPSGMSTDTQYF

v_gene: TRBV5-5
d_gene: -
j_gene: TRBJ2-5
abundance: -
CDR3nt: TGTGCCAGCTCCCGGATGGACAGTTGGGAGACCCAGTACTTC
CDR3aa: CASSRMDSWETQYF

v_gene: TRBV3-1
d_gene: -
j_gene: TRBJ2-5
abundance: -
CDR3nt: TGTGCCAGCAGCCTTTCCCAACAAAGGGATAATAAGGAGACCCAGTACTTC
CDR3aa: CASSLSQQRDNKETQYF

v_gene: TRBV7-2
d_gene: -
j_gene: TRBJ2-1
abundance: -
CDR3nt: TGTGCCAGCAGCTTACGGCCAGGGGGGAGCTCCTACAATGAGCAGTTCTTC
CDR3aa: CASSLRPGGSSYNEQFF

v_gene: TRBV6-6
d_gene: -
j_gene: TRBJ2-7
abundance: -
CDR3nt: TGTGCCAGCAGTTACCTGGGGGGCGACGAGCAGTACTTC
CDR3aa: CASSYLGGDEQYF

v_gene: TRBV6-2/TRBV6-3
d_gene: TRBD2
j_gene: TRBJ2-7
abundance: -
CDR3nt: TGTGCCAGCGGGGAATCCGGGACTAGCGGCTCCTACGAGCAGTACTTC
CDR3aa: CASGESGTSGSYEQYF

v_gene: TRBV6-5
d_gene: TRBD1
j_gene: TRBJ1-1
abundance: -
CDR3nt: TGTGCCAGCAGCCGACGCGCCCGGACAGGGGACACTGAAGCTTTCTTT
CDR3aa: CASSRRARTGDTEAFF

v_gene: TRBV4-1
d_gene: -
j_gene: TRBJ2-3
abundance: -
CDR3nt: TGCGCCAGCAGCCGCCTGGGAACTCCAACCACAGATACGCAGTATTTT
CDR3aa: CASSRLGTPTTDTQYF

v_gene: TRBV20-1
d_gene: -
j_gene: TRBJ2-1
abundance: -
CDR3nt: TGCAGTGCTACCCTCCCCCAGGGCAATGAGCAGTTCTTC
CDR3aa: CSATLPQGNEQFF

v_gene: TRBV3-1
d_gene: TRBD1
j_gene: TRBJ2-5
abundance: -
CDR3nt: TGTGCCAGCAGCCAAGAGGAGGACAGGGATTCTCAAGAGACCCAGTACTTC
CDR3aa: CASSQEEDRDSQETQYF

v_gene: TRBV5-1
d_gene: -
j_gene: TRBJ1-4
abundance: -
CDR3nt: TGCGCCAGCGGCTCCGGACAGACAACTAATGAAAAACTGTTTTTT
CDR3aa: CASGSGQTTNEKLFF

v_gene: TRBV6-1
d_gene: TRBD2
j_gene: TRBJ2-5
abundance: few
CDR3nt: TGTGCCAGCTACCGGAGGGGACTAGCGGTACAAGAGACCCAGTACTTC
CDR3aa: CASYRRGLAVQETQYF

v_gene: TRBV10-3
d_gene: -
j_gene: TRBJ2-1
abundance: -
CDR3nt: TGTGCCATCAGCCAAAGGGGCGCTGGTAACTCCTACAATGAGCAGTTCTTC
CDR3aa: CAISQRGAGNSYNEQFF

v_gene: TRBV6-1
d_gene: TRBD1
j_gene: TRBJ2-3
abundance: -
CDR3nt: TGTGCCAGCAGCACTAACAGGGGGCGAGAGGGGACAGATACGCAGTATTTT
CDR3aa: CASSTNRGREGTDTQYF

v_gene: TRBV5-1
d_gene: -
j_gene: TRBJ1-5
abundance: few
CDR3nt: TGCGCCAGCAGCTGGGGGGGAGTTAGCAATCAGCCCCAGCATTTT
CDR3aa: CASSWGGVSNQPQHF

v_gene: TRBV3-1
d_gene: TRBD2
j_gene: TRBJ2-7
abundance: many
CDR3nt: TGTGCCAGCAGCCAAGGGGGACTAGCATCCTACGAGCAGTACTTC
CDR3aa: CASSQGGLASYEQYF

v_gene: TRBV27
d_gene: TRBD1
j_gene: TRBJ2-7
abundance: -
CDR3nt: TGTGCCAGCGGAGAAATCGGGACAGGGTCCCACGAGCAGTACTTC
CDR3aa: CASGEIGTGSHEQYF

v_gene: TRBV12-3/TRBV12-4
d_gene: TRBD1
j_gene: TRBJ2-5
abundance: many
CDR3nt: TGTGCCAGCAAGCCGGGACAGGGAGGAGAGACCCAGTACTTC
CDR3aa: CASKPGQGGETQYF

v_gene: TRBV19
d_gene: -
j_gene: TRBJ2-1
abundance: few
CDR3nt: TGTGCCAGTAGTGCGCTCGGTGGAGAGCAGTTCTTC
CDR3aa: CASSALGGEQFF

v_gene: TRBV6-5
d_gene: -
j_gene: TRBJ2-5
abundance: few
CDR3nt: TGTGCCAGCAGTTACTCGGAGAGGGGTGAGACCCAGTACTTC
CDR3aa: CASSYSERGETQYF

v_gene: TRBV2
d_gene: -
j_gene: TRBJ2-7
abundance: many
CDR3nt: TGTGCCAGCAGCTCCTCCCGGCGGGGAGGCGAGCAGTACTTC
CDR3aa: CASSSSRRGGEQYF